This TCR beta chain was profiled in a study of primary melanoma T cells and metastatic recurrence (dated by TCRdb to 2018 to 2021). Regarding the research as a whole: The cohort was made up of roughly 190 primary melanomas of stage T2 to T4, with thickness greater than 1 mm. Histopathological grading of tumor-infiltrating lymphocytes was compared with the T-cell fraction derived from sequencing. The T-cell fraction measured by TCR beta sequencing was weighed against progression-free survival, the clinical outcome chosen for the comparison. The study examined whether T-cell fraction and T-cell repertoire clonality in primary melanoma tumors predicted patient outcome. General study outcomes and caveats: The authors framed an effective T-cell-mediated antitumor response in primary melanoma only as a suggestion, not a demonstrated mechanism. Progression-free survival was reportedly predicted by the tumor T-cell fraction independently of thickness, ulceration, mitotic rate and age. A T-cell fraction above 20% appeared protective regardless of ulceration status, mitotic rate or nodal disease. Progression-free survival prediction was reportedly improved more by adding T-cell fraction to tumor thickness than by adding any other histopathological variable.

The CDR3, cysteine through phenylalanine, is 16 amino acids long. Only the CDR3 DNA is retained, 48 bases long and in frame from the first base. At the junction V is shortened by 2 bases and J by 7 bases; bases outside the gene matches: 9. As to this clone: There is no known antigen for this receptor. No base-level quality is on record; no much larger clone is a single base apart.

The patients had surgically resected primary melanoma that was considered potentially curable but at risk of metastatic recurrence. To prepare the library, the immunoSEQ multiplex PCR assay was applied. High-throughput sequencing of the T-cell receptor beta chain was performed on primary melanoma tumor tissue. The authors' pipeline ran thus. TCRB CDR3 sharing between samples and the distribution of insertions and deletions were included in the repertoire analyses. A gradient-boosted model ranked the predictive value of the T-cell fraction against histopathological variables. The clones in this table, taken by TCRdb from immuneACCESS, are in-frame only. Not every clone is retained; where verified, under half of the shortfall comes from an unresolved V gene, and the cause of the rest is unknown. V, J and clone size are those of that table, while D and trimming were read from the DNA. This sample lists about 230 clones; approximately 83% were detected once. The ten largest clonotypes hold 17% of the sample.

Recombination joined TRBV6-7 with TRBJ2-1; TRBD2 lines up with 9 middle nucleotides. TRBV6-7 is recorded as an ORF, its role being uncertain. The source of this sequence is a human donor with melanoma. Sequenced material: melanoma tumor tissue. The CDR3 protein: CASSYGGLARMNEQFF. The nucleotides are TGTGCCAGCAGTTACGGCGGACTAGCGAGAATGAATGAGCAGTTCTTC.